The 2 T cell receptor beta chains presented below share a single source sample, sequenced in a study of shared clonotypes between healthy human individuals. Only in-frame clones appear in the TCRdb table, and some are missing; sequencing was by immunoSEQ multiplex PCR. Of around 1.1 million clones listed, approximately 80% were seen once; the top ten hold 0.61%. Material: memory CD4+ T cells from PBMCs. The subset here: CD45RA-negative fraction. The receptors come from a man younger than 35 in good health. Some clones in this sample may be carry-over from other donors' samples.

CDR3 in amino acids: CASSLGGINNEQFF. The CDR3 DNA is TGTGCCAGCAGCTTGGGTGGGATTAACAATGAGCAGTTCTTC. The chain employs TRBV7-8 and TRBJ2-1; no definite D call. This CDR3 has 14 amino acids. Trimming took 3 bases from V and 5 from J, leaving 11 bases between them. Germline V CDR1 and CDR2: SGHVS, FQNEAQ.

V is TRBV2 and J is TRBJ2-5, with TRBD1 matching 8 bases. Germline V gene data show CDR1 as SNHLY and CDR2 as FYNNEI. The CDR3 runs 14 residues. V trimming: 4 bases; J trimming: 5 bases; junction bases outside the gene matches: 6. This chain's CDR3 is CASSGQGREETQYF. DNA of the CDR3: TGTGCCAGCAGTGGACAGGGGCGCGAGGAGACCCAGTACTTC.